One and the same sample provided the 21 T cell receptor beta chains below, sequenced in a study of shared clonotypes between healthy human individuals. The data were produced by immunoSEQ multiplex PCR, yet TCRdb's version contains in-frame clones alone and is incomplete. The sample contains roughly 890,000 clones, 80% to 95% of which appear only once. The naive CD8 fraction comprised CD45RO-negative cells positively selected for CCR7 and excluded terminally differentiated effector memory CD45RA+ cells. Specimen: naive CD8+ T cells sorted from blood. Source of these receptors: a man aged 30 to 45 in good health.

V is TRBV6-5 and J is TRBJ2-7; 10 bases line up with TRBD2. Per the germline V gene, CDR1 is MNHEY and CDR2 is SVGAGI. Trimming took 2 bases from V and 4 from J; bases not matched to a gene: 2. The CDR3 is 14 residues long. CDR3 sequence: CASSYGLAEYEQYF. The CDR3 DNA is TGTGCCAGCAGTTACGGACTAGCGGAATACGAGCAGTACTTC.

This chain connects TRBV7-2 to TRBJ1-3; D not resolved. Trimming removed 3 bases at V and 0 bases at J, with 6 bases between. Per the germline V gene, CDR1 is SGHTA and CDR2 is FQGNSA. The CDR3 is 14 amino acids. CDR3 residues: CASSFPVSGNTIYF. In nucleotides, the CDR3 is TGTGCCAGCAGCTTTCCTGTCTCTGGAAACACCATATATTTT.

This sequence joins TRBV5-1 and TRBJ2-3; no reliable D call. V was trimmed by 0 bases and J by 2 bases, leaving 10 bases between them. CDR1 and CDR2 (germline): SGHRS, YFSETQ. This CDR3 spans 15 amino acids. CDR3 loop: CASSLGGFTTDTQYF. In DNA, the CDR3 is TGCGCCAGCAGCTTGGGTGGCTTCACCACAGATACGCAGTATTTT.

This clone was detected a few times. The gene calls are TRBV7-3 and TRBJ2-1; D might be TRBD1 (6 bases). V lost 1 base and J lost 2, with 18 bases in between. Looked up from germline, CDR1 is SGHTA and CDR2 is FQGTGA. The length of the CDR3 is 18 residues. The CDR3: CASSLRETGFGPYNEQFF. The DNA of the CDR3 is TGTGCCAGCAGCTTAAGGGAAACAGGGTTTGGTCCCTACAATGAGCAGTTCTTC.

The J gene is TRBJ2-6, the V gene TRBV7-9; D gene uncertain. The CDR3 runs 15 residues. From germline, CDR1 is SEHNR and CDR2 FQNEAQ (reference sequence). V lost 6 bases, J lost 1 base, and 10 bases lay in between. The CDR3 here is CASRPHSSGANVLTF. The CDR3 DNA reads TGTGCCAGCAGACCCCATTCGTCTGGGGCCAACGTCCTGACTTTC.

This clone was picked up one time. The V and J genes are TRBV5-1 and TRBJ1-2, with D tentatively TRBD1 (5 bases). Germline V CDR1 and CDR2: SGHRS, YFSETQ. The germline V and J ends were trimmed by 0 bases and 3 bases, with 6 bases remaining between them. The CDR3 runs 13 residues. DNA for the CDR3: TGCGCCAGCAGCTTGGTGGGGGACTATGGCTACACCTTC. This sequence encodes CASSLVGDYGYTF.

The J gene is TRBJ2-7, the V gene TRBV15, with D tentatively TRBD1 (5 bases). V was shortened by 3 bases and J by 0 bases, with 9 bases between the two germline ends. The CDR3 sequence is 14 residues long. CDR1 LNHNV and CDR2 YYDKDF come from the germline V gene (reference sequence). The chain's CDR3 is CATSSQTVSYEQYF. CDR3 in DNA: TGTGCCACCAGCAGCCAGACAGTCTCCTACGAGCAGTACTTC.

This clone was detected a few times. The chain is built from TRBV2 and TRBJ1-5; D unresolved. The length of the CDR3 is 15 residues. V shed 3 bases and J shed 2 bases, with 11 bases lying between them. Germline-derived CDR1 and CDR2 are SNHLY and FYNNEI. The CDR3 DNA follows: TGTGCCAGCAGTGACAGGACCTTTGGCAATCAGCCCCAGCATTTT. As protein: CASSDRTFGNQPQHF.

The gene calls are TRBV29-1 and TRBJ1-1, with D unresolved. The CDR3 is 15 residues long. The V end was cut by 6 bases, the J end by 5 bases, with 22 bases between. Germline CDR1 reads SQVTM; CDR2 reads ANQGSEA. The CDR3 DNA is TGCAGCGTCCACCGACCACAGAGGAAGCTTACTGAAGCTTTCTTT. Amino acid sequence: CSVHRPQRKLTEAFF.

The chain is built from TRBV5-1 and TRBJ1-1; D is unresolved. The CDR3 sequence is 13 residues long. Germline V lookup: CDR1 SGHRS, CDR2 YFSETQ. The V and J ends lost 0 bases and 11 bases respectively, with 14 bases between them. In DNA, the CDR3 is TGCGCCAGCAGCTTGGCCAATATGGCTTCGGCTTTCTTT. It specifies CASSLANMASAFF.

This clone occurred once. The V call is TRBV4-2, the J call TRBJ2-7; TRBD1 aligns across 8 bases. The ends lost 5 bases at V and 4 bases at J; junction bases unmatched: 13. There are 16 residues in the CDR3. From germline, CDR1 is LGHNA and CDR2 YNFKEQ. This CDR3 is CASSSRPTGGTYEQYF. The DNA of the CDR3 is TGTGCCAGCAGCTCCCGCCCTACAGGGGGTACGTACGAGCAGTACTTC.

This clone was seen a single time. Other DNA variants within this sample encode the same CDR3. The rearrangement uses TRBV19 and TRBJ1-1; no reliable D call. Germline CDR1 reads LNHDA; CDR2 reads SQIVND (reference sequence). The V end was cut by 3 bases, the J end by 3 bases, with 8 bases between. The CDR3 runs to 13 residues. The CDR3 coding sequence is TGTGCCAGTAGTATTGCAGGTTACACTGAAGCTTTCTTT. This encodes CASSIAGYTEAFF.

The rearrangement links TRBV9 to TRBJ2-3; D could derive from TRBD1 or TRBD2 (6 bases each). CDR1 and CDR2 (germline): SGDLS, YYNGEE. The V end lost 3 bases, the J end lost 9 bases, and 26 bases lay between the germline ends. This CDR3 region has 17 residues. This CDR3 reads CASSDSAGSAGRGTQYF. DNA of the CDR3: TGTGCCAGCAGCGATTCTGCGGGGTCCGCCGGAAGGGGGACGCAGTATTTT.

The chain couples TRBV14 to TRBJ2-1; weak D call: TRBD2 (7 bases). This CDR3 is built from 12 residues. With 5 bases removed from V and 9 bases from J, the gap between germline ends came to 11 bases. The V gene's germline CDR1 is SGHDN and CDR2 FVKESK. The CDR3 protein is CASSGGASEQFF. The DNA for the CDR3 is TGTGCCAGCAGCGGGGGGGCGAGTGAGCAGTTCTTC.

In this sample, this clone turned up once. J is TRBJ1-1 and V is TRBV27; unclear D gene. The ends were cut back, 3 bases at V and 4 bases at J, with 9 bases in the middle. CDR3 length: 13 residues. The germline CDR1 and CDR2 sequences are MNHEY and SMNVEV (reference sequence). The CDR3 DNA is TGTGCCAGCAGTTTCGGGATTTCCACTGAAGCTTTCTTT. Its protein product is CASSFGISTEAFF.

About this clone: This sample also contains other DNA sequences that code for the same CDR3. The CDR3 protein is CASSLDNSYEQYF. In DNA form, the CDR3 reads TGCGCCAGCAGCTTGGACAATTCCTACGAGCAGTACTTC. V usage is TRBV5-1 and J usage is TRBJ2-7; the D is unclear. The CDR3 loop spans 13 amino acids. V lost 0 bases and J lost 1, with 5 bases in between. CDR1 is SGHRS and CDR2 is YFSETQ in the germline V gene.

This clone was seen a few times. V gene TRBV7-9 combines with J gene TRBJ2-5, with 7 bases that match TRBD1. CDR3 length equals 16 residues. J was trimmed by 5 bases and V by 5 bases; bases with no gene match: 14. Germline V gives CDR1 SEHNR, CDR2 FQNEAQ (reference sequence). In nucleotides, the CDR3 is TGTGCCAGCAGCCATCCTGAGAGGGGGCAGCGGGAGACCCAGTACTTC. This translates into CASSHPERGQRETQYF.

Regarding this clone: Other DNA sequences in the same sample also yield this CDR3. The CDR3 bases are TGTGCCAGCAGTGAAGGATACAATGAGCAGTTCTTC. Amino acid sequence: CASSEGYNEQFF. The J gene is TRBJ2-1, the V gene TRBV2; no clear D. CDR1 and CDR2 from the germline V gene are SNHLY and FYNNEI. The CDR3 has 12 residues. The V gene lost 1 base and the J gene lost 4 bases, with 2 bases spanning the gap.

The J gene is TRBJ2-1, the V gene TRBV2, with D perhaps assigned TRBD1 or TRBD2 (5 bases each). The CDR3 runs to 15 residues. Germline CDR1 SNHLY, CDR2 FYNNEI. V was shortened by 3 bases and J by 1 base, with 10 bases between the two germline ends. CDR3 sequence reads: CASSEGPGSYNEQFF. DNA for the CDR3: TGTGCCAGCAGTGAGGGACCAGGGTCCTACAATGAGCAGTTCTTC. The variable domain in full, with the rest retrieved from reference TRBV2 and TRBJ2-1, is EPEVTQTPSHQVTQMGQEVILRCVPISNHLYFYWYRQILGQKVEFLVSFYNNEISEKSEIFDDQFSVERPDGSNFTLKIRSTKLEDSAMYFCASSEGPGSYNEQFFGPGTRLTVL.

This rearrangement joins TRBV9 to TRBJ1-2, with D maybe TRBD1 (5 bases). CDR3 length: 15 amino acids. CDR1 SGDLS and CDR2 YYNGEE come from the germline V gene. The V end was cut by 2 bases, the J end by 7 bases, with 18 bases between. In nucleotides, the CDR3 is TGTGCCAGCAGCGTGTCAGGGACTTCGGGTAGTGGCTACACCTTC. Amino acid sequence: CASSVSGTSGSGYTF.

The chain joins TRBV14 to TRBJ2-1, with D uncertain. Trimming cost V 4 bases and J 14 bases, with 18 bases left between them. The V gene's germline CDR1 is SGHDN and CDR2 FVKESK. This CDR3 is built from 13 residues. This CDR3 is CASSPGGRSLKFF. CDR3 in DNA: TGTGCCAGCAGCCCCGGCGGACGTAGCCTAAAGTTCTTC.